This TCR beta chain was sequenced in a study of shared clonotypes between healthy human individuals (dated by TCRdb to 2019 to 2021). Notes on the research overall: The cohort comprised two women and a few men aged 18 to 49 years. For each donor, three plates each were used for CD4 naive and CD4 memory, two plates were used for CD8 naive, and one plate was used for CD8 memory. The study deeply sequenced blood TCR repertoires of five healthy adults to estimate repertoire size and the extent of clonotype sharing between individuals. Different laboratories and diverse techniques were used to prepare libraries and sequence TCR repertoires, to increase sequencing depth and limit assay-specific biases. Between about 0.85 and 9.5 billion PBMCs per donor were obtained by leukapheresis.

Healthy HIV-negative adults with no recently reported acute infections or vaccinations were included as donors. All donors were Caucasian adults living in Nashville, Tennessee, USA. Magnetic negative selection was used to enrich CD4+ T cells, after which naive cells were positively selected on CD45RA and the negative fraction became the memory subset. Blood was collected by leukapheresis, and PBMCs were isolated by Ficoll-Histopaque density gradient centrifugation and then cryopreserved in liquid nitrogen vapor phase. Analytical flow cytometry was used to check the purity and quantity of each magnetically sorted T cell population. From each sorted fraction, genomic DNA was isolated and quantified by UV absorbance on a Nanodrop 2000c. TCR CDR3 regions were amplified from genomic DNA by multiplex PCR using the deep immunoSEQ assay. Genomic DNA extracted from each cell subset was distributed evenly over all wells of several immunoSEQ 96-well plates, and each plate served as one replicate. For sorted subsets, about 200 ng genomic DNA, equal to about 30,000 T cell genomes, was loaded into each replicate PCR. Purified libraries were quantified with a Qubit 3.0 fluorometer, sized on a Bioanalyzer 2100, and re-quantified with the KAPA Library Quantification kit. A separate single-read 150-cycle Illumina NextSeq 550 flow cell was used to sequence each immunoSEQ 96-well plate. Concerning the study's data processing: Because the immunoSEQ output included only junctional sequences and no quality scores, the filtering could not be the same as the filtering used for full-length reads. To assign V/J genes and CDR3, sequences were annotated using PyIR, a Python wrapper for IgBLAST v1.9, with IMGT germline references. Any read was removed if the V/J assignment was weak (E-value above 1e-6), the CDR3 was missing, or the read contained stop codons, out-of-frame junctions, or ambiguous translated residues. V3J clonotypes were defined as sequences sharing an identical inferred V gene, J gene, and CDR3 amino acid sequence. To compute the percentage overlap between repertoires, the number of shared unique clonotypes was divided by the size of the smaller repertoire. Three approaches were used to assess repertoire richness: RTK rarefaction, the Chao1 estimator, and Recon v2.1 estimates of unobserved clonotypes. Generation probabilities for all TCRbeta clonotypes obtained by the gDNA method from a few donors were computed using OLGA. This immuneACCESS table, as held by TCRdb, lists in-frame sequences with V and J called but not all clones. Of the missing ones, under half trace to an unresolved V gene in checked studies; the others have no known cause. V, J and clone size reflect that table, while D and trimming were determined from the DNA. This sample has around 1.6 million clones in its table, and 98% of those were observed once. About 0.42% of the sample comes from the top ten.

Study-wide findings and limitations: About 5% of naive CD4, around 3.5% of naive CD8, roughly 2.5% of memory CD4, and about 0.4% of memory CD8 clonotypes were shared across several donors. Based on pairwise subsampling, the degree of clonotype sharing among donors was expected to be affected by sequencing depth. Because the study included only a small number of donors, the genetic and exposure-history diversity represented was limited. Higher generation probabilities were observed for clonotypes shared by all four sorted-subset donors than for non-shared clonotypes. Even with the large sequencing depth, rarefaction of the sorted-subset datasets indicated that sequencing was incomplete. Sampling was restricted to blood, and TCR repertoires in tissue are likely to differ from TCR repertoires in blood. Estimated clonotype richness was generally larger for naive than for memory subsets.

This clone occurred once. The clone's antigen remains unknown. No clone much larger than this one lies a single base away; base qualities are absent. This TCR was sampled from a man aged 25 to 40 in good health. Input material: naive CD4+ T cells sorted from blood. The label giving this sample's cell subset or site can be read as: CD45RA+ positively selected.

The CDR3 region: CASSYLDRERNYGYTF. The DNA sequence follows: TGTGCCAGCAGCTATTTAGACAGGGAACGTAACTATGGCTACACCTTC. The receptor chain draws on TRBV5-6 and TRBJ1-2, and 7 junction bases match TRBD1. After removal of 3 bases from V and 1 base from J, the junction retains 9 bases not matched to a gene. The germline V gene provides CDR1 SGHDT and CDR2 YYEEEE. The CDR3 runs 16 amino acids, cysteine and phenylalanine included. Just CDR3 DNA is preserved here, 48 bases in frame from base 1.